This TCR beta chain derives from a study of T cells in Graves' hyperthyroidism and ophthalmopathy. Whole-study results and caveats: Researchers report that a 13 V-J model separated ophthalmopathy from stable hyperthyroidism.

Many counts were recorded for this clonotype. The antigen is undetermined. Germline V lookup: CDR1 SGHRS, CDR2 YFSETQ. This CDR3 has 14 residues. V was shortened by 4 bases and J by 3 bases, with 11 bases between the two germline ends. There were TCR beta CDR3 regions amplified from RNA transcripts. Initially, a first-round RT-PCR of the TCR CDR3 employed the HTBI primer set. TCRdb itself ran the multiplex PCR reads through MiXCR, one entry per CDR3 protein. The sample has hundreds of thousands of distinct CDR3 sequences, roughly 15% seen once. The sequenced material came from blood. The chain carries TRBV5-1 and TRBJ2-1; possible D gene TRBD1, 5 bases. The receptor was isolated from a man between 18 and 29 years old with Graves' ophthalmopathy. Here the CDR3 DNA reads TGCGCCAGCAGCCTGAAGGGGAACTACAATGAGCAGTTCTTC. Its translation is CASSLKGNYNEQFF.